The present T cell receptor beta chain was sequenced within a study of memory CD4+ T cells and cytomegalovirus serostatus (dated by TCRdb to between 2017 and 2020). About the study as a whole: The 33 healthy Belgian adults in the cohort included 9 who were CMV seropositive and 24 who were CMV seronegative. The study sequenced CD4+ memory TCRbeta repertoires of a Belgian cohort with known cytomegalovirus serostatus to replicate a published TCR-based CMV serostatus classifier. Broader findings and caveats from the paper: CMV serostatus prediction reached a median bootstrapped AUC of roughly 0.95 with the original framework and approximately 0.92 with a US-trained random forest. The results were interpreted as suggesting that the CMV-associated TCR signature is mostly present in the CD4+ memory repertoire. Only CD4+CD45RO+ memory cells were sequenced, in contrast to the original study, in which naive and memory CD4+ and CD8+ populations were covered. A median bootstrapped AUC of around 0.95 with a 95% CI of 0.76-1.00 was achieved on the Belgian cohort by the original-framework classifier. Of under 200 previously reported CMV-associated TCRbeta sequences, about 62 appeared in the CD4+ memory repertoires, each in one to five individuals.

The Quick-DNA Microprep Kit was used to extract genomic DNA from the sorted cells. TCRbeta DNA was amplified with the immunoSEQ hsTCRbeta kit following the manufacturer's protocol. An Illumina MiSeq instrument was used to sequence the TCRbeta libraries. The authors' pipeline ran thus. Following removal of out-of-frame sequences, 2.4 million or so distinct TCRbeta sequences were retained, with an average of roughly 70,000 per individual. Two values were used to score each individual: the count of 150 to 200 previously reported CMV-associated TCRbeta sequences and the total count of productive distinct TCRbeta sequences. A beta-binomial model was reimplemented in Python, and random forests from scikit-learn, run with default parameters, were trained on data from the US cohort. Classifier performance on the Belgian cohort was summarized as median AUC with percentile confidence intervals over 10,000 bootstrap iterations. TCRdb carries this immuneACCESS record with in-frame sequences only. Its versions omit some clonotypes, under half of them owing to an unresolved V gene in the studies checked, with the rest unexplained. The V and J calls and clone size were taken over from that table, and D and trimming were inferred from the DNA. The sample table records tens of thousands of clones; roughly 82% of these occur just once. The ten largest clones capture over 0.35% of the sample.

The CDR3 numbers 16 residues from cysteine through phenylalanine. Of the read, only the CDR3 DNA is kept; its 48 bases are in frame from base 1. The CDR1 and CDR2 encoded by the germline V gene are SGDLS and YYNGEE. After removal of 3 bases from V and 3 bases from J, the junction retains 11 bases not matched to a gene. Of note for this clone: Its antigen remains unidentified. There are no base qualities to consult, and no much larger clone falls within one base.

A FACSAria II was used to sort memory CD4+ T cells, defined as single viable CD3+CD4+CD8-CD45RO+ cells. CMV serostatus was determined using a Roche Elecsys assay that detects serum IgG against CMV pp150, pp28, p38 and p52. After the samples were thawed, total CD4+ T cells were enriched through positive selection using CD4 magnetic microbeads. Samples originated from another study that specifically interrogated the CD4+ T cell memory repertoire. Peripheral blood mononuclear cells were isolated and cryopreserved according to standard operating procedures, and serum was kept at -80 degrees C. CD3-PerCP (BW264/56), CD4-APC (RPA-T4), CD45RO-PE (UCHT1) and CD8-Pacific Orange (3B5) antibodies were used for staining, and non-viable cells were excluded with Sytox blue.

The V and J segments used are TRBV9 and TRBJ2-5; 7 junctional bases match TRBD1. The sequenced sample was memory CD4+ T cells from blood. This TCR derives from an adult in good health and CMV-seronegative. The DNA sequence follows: TGTGCCAGCAGCGCCGGCCGCTGGACAGGAAAAGAGACCCAGTACTTC. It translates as CASSAGRWTGKETQYF.